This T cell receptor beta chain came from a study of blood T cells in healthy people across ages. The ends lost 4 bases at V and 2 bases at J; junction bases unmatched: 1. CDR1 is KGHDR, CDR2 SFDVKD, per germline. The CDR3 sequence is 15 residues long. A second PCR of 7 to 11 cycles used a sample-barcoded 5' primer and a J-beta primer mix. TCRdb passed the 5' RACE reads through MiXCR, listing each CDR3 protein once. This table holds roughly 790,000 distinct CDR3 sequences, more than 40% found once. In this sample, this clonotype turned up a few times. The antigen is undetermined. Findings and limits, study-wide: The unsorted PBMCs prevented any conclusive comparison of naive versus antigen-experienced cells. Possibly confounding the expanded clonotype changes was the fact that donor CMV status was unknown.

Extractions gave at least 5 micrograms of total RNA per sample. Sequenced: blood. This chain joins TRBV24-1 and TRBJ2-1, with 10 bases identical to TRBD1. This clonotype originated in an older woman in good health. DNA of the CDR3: TGTGCCACCAGTGAAGGACAGGGGGCCTACAATGAGCAGTTCTTC. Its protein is CATSEGQGAYNEQFF.